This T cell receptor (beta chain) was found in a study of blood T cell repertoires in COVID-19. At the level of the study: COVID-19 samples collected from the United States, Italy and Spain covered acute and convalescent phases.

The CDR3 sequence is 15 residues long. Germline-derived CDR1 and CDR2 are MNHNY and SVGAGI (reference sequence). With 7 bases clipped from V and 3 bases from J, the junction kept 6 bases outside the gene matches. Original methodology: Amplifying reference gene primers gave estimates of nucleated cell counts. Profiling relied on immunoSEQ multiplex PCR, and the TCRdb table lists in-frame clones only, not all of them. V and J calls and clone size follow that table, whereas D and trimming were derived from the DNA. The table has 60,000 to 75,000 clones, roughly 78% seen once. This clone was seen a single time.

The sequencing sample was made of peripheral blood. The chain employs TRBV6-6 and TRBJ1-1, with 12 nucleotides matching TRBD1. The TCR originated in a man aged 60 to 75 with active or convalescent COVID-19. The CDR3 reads CASTGQGAGDTEAFF. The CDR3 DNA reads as TGTGCCAGCACGGGACAGGGGGCGGGGGACACTGAAGCTTTCTTT.